These 3 T cell receptor beta chains were all obtained from the same sample, sequenced in a study of control samples from healthy donors and cancer patients. TCRdb's table, derived via immunoSEQ multiplex PCR, lists solely in-frame clones and lacks some. The profile covers 170,000 or so clones, with approximately 95% appearing a single time and approximately 1.5% taken by the ten largest. Sequenced: blood. The source is a man in his late teens or twenties in good health.

The V gene is TRBV28, the J gene TRBJ1-2; 10 positions match TRBD1. CDR3 length: 14 residues. The junction had 9 bases not matched to a gene; V was cut back by 6 bases and J by 8 bases. Germline-derived CDR1 and CDR2 are MDHEN and SYDVKM. The CDR3 nucleotides read TGTGCCAGCAGAATTCGACAGGGGGCGGGAGGCTACACCTTC. Translating gives CASRIRQGAGGYTF.

V and J are TRBV30 and TRBJ2-7; D not resolved. Germline values: CDR1 GTSNPN, CDR2 SVGIG (reference sequence). This CDR3 has 13 residues. V dropped 0 bases and J dropped 2 bases, with 8 bases sitting between them. For the CDR3, the DNA is TGTGCCTGGAGTGTATCCTGGGCCTACGAGCAGTACTTC. Its translation is CAWSVSWAYEQYF. Based on the CDR3 plus reference TRBV30 and TRBJ2-7, the full variable domain is SQTIHQWPATLVQPVGSPLSLECTVEGTSNPNLYWYRQAAGRGLQLLFYSVGIGQISSEVPQNLSASRPQDRQFILSSKKLLLSDSGFYLCAWSVSWAYEQYFGPGTRLTVT.

V and J are TRBV19 and TRBJ1-3, with TRBD1 identical over 7 bases. CDR1 and CDR2 (germline): LNHDA, SQIVND (reference sequence). Trimming cost V 8 bases and J 0 bases; bases outside gene matches: 7. This CDR3 contains 15 residues. The CDR3 DNA reads TGTGCCAGTTTACGGGACAGATTCTCTGGAAACACCATATATTTT. Amino acids: CASLRDRFSGNTIYF. Complete variable domain (other parts from reference TRBV19 and TRBJ1-3): DGGITQSPKYLFRKEGQNVTLSCEQNLNHDAMYWYRQDPGQGLRLIYYSQIVNDFQKGDIAEGYSVSREKKESFPLTVTSAQKNPTAFYLCASLRDRFSGNTIYFGEGSWLTVV.